Shown below are 20 T cell receptor beta chains from a single sample sequenced in a study of response to subunit inactivated influenza vaccine. One entry per CDR3 protein, called by TCRdb with MiXCR from the RT-PCR reads. The sample comprises 150,000 to 200,000 distinct CDR3 sequences, around 12% of which are singletons, and over 25% rests with the top ten. These records were also assigned to another study, of T cells expressing NK-cell markers. According to that study: Scientists made TCR beta cDNA using 5'RACE template switching with UMIs.

The specimen comprised CD8+ T cells sorted from PBMCs, sampled about 12 days after vaccination. These receptors originate from a man between 50 and 59 years old who received an inactivated influenza vaccine.

V and J are TRBV20-1 and TRBJ2-2; D tentatively reads TRBD1 or TRBD2 (5 bases each). The CDR3 runs 14 residues. The germline V and J ends were trimmed by 6 bases and 1 base, with 12 bases remaining between them. Per germline, CDR1 DFQATT and CDR2 SNEGSKA (reference sequence). The CDR3 reads CSAPQDWNTGELFF. CDR3 sequence (DNA): TGCAGTGCCCCACAGGACTGGAACACCGGGGAGCTGTTTTTT.

This clonotype was counted ten times or more. The CDR3 loop reads CASSTTRDTNYEQYF. The CDR3 nucleotides are TGTGCCAGCAGCACTACACGGGACACCAATTACGAGCAGTACTTC. This chain joins TRBV7-9 and TRBJ2-7, with D perhaps TRBD1 (6 bases). There are 15 residues in the CDR3. V lost 5 bases and J 4 bases, leaving 18 bases between the germline ends. Germline V gives CDR1 SEHNR, CDR2 FQNEAQ (reference sequence). The whole variable domain, remainder taken from reference TRBV7-9 and TRBJ2-7, is DTGVSQNPRHKITKRGQNVTFRCDPISEHNRLYWYRQTLGQGPEFLTYFQNEAQLEKSRLLSDRFSAERPKGSFSTLEIQRTEQGDSAMYLCASSTTRDTNYEQYFGPGTRLTVT.

This clonotype occurred a few times. The chain couples TRBV19 to TRBJ2-1; D may correspond to TRBD1 or TRBD2 (5 bases each). Trimming shortened V by 5 bases and J by 0 bases, and 11 bases separated the two germline ends. CDR3 length: 15 residues. Germline V gene data show CDR1 as LNHDA and CDR2 as SQIVND (reference sequence). CDR3 in amino acids: CASSAWDDSYNEQFF. The CDR3 bases are TGTGCCAGTAGTGCTTGGGACGACTCCTACAATGAGCAGTTCTTC. Together with reference TRBV19 and TRBJ2-1, the CDR3 gives the full variable domain: DGGITQSPKYLFRKEGQNVTLSCEQNLNHDAMYWYRQDPGQGLRLIYYSQIVNDFQKGDIAEGYSVSREKKESFPLTVTSAQKNPTAFYLCASSAWDDSYNEQFFGPGTRLTVL.

This chain uses TRBV4-2 with TRBJ2-5, with D possibly being TRBD2 (5 bases). This CDR3 is 16 amino acids long. Germline V lookup: CDR1 LGHNA, CDR2 YNFKEQ. Deletions cut 4 bases from V and 5 bases from J, with 20 bases between. CDR3 sequence: CASSPGVRGLLETQYF. The CDR3 DNA follows: TGTGCCAGCAGCCCCGGGGTCCGCGGCCTTCTCGAGACCCAGTACTTC.

This clonotype showed up many times. The chain couples TRBV4-3 to TRBJ2-1; 14 bases are shared with TRBD2. After removal of 0 bases from V and 8 bases from J, the junction contained 6 bases not matched to a gene. The V gene's germline CDR1 is LGHNA and CDR2 YSLEER. The CDR3 loop spans 17 amino acids. The CDR3 region has the DNA TGCGCCAGCAGCCAAGAACAGGGACTAGCGGGAGAATATGAGCAGTTCTTC. It yields the protein CASSQEQGLAGEYEQFF.

Here the CDR3 reads CSAREGRAFSYEQYF. For the CDR3, the DNA is TGCAGTGCTAGAGAGGGCAGGGCCTTTTCCTACGAGCAGTACTTC. This sequence joins TRBV20-1 and TRBJ2-7, with D possibly matching TRBD1 (5 bases). The germline CDR1 and CDR2 sequences are DFQATT and SNEGSKA (reference sequence). V lost 0 bases to trimming and J lost 1 base, with 13 bases between them. CDR3 length: 15 amino acids.

This sequence joins TRBV9 and TRBJ2-3; 8 bases align to TRBD2. V gave up 3 bases and J gave up 3 bases; unmatched junction bases: 6. The CDR3 has 15 amino acids. Germline loops: CDR1 SGDLS, CDR2 YYNGEE. Written as DNA, the CDR3 is TGTGCCAGCAGCGCATCCGGGGGGGGGACAGATACGCAGTATTTT. Residues: CASSASGGGTDTQYF. The full variable domain, rest sourced from reference TRBV9 and TRBJ2-3, is DSGVTQTPKHLITATGQRVTLRCSPRSGDLSVYWYQQSLDQGLQFLIQYYNGEERAKGNILERFSAQQFPDLHSELNLSSLELGDSALYFCASSASGGGTDTQYFGPGTRLTVL.

V is TRBV27 and J is TRBJ1-6, with a tentative D call TRBD1 (6 bases). Deletions cut 3 bases from V and 6 bases from J, with 9 bases between. Germline V CDR1 and CDR2: MNHEY, SMNVEV (reference sequence). CDR3 length: 14 amino acids. The CDR3 is CASSLAGVNSPLHF. The CDR3 bases are TGTGCCAGCAGTTTGGCAGGGGTTAATTCACCCCTCCACTTT.

A note on this clonotype: The junction departs from the called germline gene at one end, perhaps through a read error. The chain joins TRBV7-9 to TRBJ1-4, with TRBD1 matching over 11 bases. From germline, CDR1 is SEHNR and CDR2 FQNEAQ (reference sequence). This CDR3 has 14 amino acids. CDR3 amino acids: CASRRTGGRERLFF. The CDR3 nucleotides are TGTGCCAGCCGGCGGACAGGGGGCCGGGAAAGACTGTTTTTT.

Only a few counts were recorded for this clonotype. The genes are TRBV10-2 and TRBJ2-7, with 9 bases that match TRBD2. Germline V CDR1 and CDR2: WSHSY, SAAADI. The length of the CDR3 is 16 residues. V shed 0 bases and J 0 bases; nucleotides not matched to a gene: 3. Here the CDR3 reads CASSESRGGSSYEQYF. Written as DNA, the CDR3 is TGCGCCAGCAGTGAGTCGCGGGGGGGGAGCTCCTACGAGCAGTACTTC.

The rearrangement joins TRBV3-1 to TRBJ2-1; possible D gene TRBD2, 5 bases. V dropped 10 bases and J dropped 3 bases, with 19 bases sitting between them. CDR1 is LGHDT, CDR2 YNNKEL, per germline (reference sequence). The CDR3 length is 15 residues. CDR3 protein: CAISTGLADYNEQFF. The CDR3 DNA is TGTGCCATCTCGACCGGGCTAGCCGACTACAATGAGCAGTTCTTC.

V usage is TRBV2 and J usage is TRBJ2-1, with D uncertain. Germline CDR1 is SNHLY and CDR2 is FYNNEI. V lost 2 bases, J lost 1 base, and 9 bases lay in between. The CDR3 spans 15 residues. CDR3 in amino acids: CASSEPSRSYNEQFF. CDR3 nucleotide sequence: TGTGCCAGCAGTGAACCCTCGCGGTCCTACAATGAGCAGTTCTTC.

The rearrangement joins TRBV20-1 to TRBJ1-4; possible D gene TRBD1, 6 bases. Trimming took off 1 base at V and 7 bases at J, with 16 bases between the two ends. The CDR3 sequence is 15 residues long. Germline-derived CDR1 and CDR2 are DFQATT and SNEGSKA (reference sequence). The CDR3 DNA reads TGCAGTGCTAGAGTCCCCCAGGACAGTTTTGAAAAACTGTTTTTT. It yields the protein CSARVPQDSFEKLFF.

The genes are TRBV6-6 and TRBJ2-1; TRBD2 aligns across 9 bases. CDR3 length: 14 amino acids. J gave up 12 bases and V 0 bases, and 6 bases lay outside the gene matches. Germline loops: CDR1 MNHNY, CDR2 SVGAGI (reference sequence). CDR3 coding DNA: TGTGCCAGCAGTTACTCTCGGCGGGAGGGGGGGCAGTTCTTC. This encodes CASSYSRREGGQFF.

The CDR3 sequence: CALREGSGELFF. The CDR3 DNA reads TGTGCCCTAAGGGAGGGTTCCGGGGAGCTGTTTTTT. The rearrangement links TRBV10-3 to TRBJ2-2; 7 bases are a match to TRBD2. With V trimmed by 11 bases and J by 6 bases, 6 bases remained unmatched. The CDR3 totals 12 residues. Germline CDR1 and CDR2: ENHRY and SYGVKD.

V is TRBV2 and J is TRBJ2-1, with D unclear. The V end was cut by 1 base, the J end by 12 bases, with 10 bases between. CDR1 and CDR2 from the germline V gene are SNHLY and FYNNEI. The CDR3 is 12 residues long. The chain's CDR3 is CASSEGSAAQFF. The CDR3 nucleotides read TGTGCCAGCAGTGAAGGTTCCGCCGCGCAGTTCTTC.

V gene TRBV12-3 or TRBV12-4 combines with J gene TRBJ2-1; D is unclear. The CDR3 extends over 11 amino acids. V was shortened by 1 base and J by 13 bases, with 8 bases between the two germline ends. The CDR3 DNA reads as TGTGCCAGCAGTTTAGGTGACCCACAGTTCTTC. Translating it yields CASSLGDPQFF.

This clonotype has a count of ten or more. V is TRBV19 and J is TRBJ1-1; unclear D gene. V lost 3 bases, J lost 7 bases, and 9 bases lay in between. CDR1 and CDR2 from the germline V gene are LNHDA and SQIVND (reference sequence). This CDR3 has 12 amino acids. The CDR3 reads CASSISGFEAFF. In nucleotides, the CDR3 is TGTGCCAGTAGTATTTCGGGGTTTGAAGCTTTCTTT.

The CDR3 DNA follows: TGTGCCAGCAGTCAGCAGATTGCTGGGGCCAACGTCCTGACTTTC. Encoded protein: CASSQQIAGANVLTF. The chain recombines TRBV6-1 with TRBJ2-6, with no clear D. Germline assignment: CDR1 MNHNS and CDR2 SASEGT. This CDR3 has 15 residues. Trimming left V 5 bases short and J 2 bases short, with 10 bases between.

V usage is TRBV15 and J usage is TRBJ2-3; TRBD1 is a possible D gene (6 bases). Trimming took 0 bases from V and 5 from J, leaving 9 bases between them. Germline values: CDR1 LNHNV, CDR2 YYDKDF (reference sequence). The CDR3 covers 14 residues. The chain's CDR3 is CATSREKQGDTQYF. In DNA form, the CDR3 reads TGTGCCACCAGCAGAGAGAAACAGGGAGATACGCAGTATTTT.